This T cell receptor beta chain was sequenced during a study of T cells in localized non-small cell lung cancer. Points from the study as a whole: When the top 100 tumor clones were examined, a median approximately 62 of them also appeared in the adjacent lung, which was paired and uninvolved. Of the tissues analyzed, uninvolved adjacent lung showed maximal T cell clonality, greater than tumor. Longer overall survival was associated with a higher density of T cells in the blood.

CDR3 size: 13 residues. This clone is labeled medium-sized. What it recognizes is unknown. Some clones are missing from TCRdb's copy, which holds only in-frame ones; the method was immunoSEQ multiplex PCR. The sample holds 3,000 or so clones, 25% to 35% seen once. Sequences were derived from lung tumor tissue, sampled before any cancer treatment. The TCR sequence derives from a man aged 35 to 69 with stage I lung adenocarcinoma. The J gene is TRBJ2-7, the V gene TRBV1. TRBV1 constitutes a pseudogene. Here the CDR3 reads CASSQVGRHEQYF. CDR3 bases: TGCGCCAGCAGCCAAGTTGGTCGCCACGAGCAGTACTTC.